This T cell receptor beta chain was documented in a study of glioma-infiltrating T cells after dendritic cell vaccination. Study-wide context: Samples are from glioblastoma patients in Phase I and II dendritic cell vaccine trials. Patients received three intradermal dendritic cell vaccine injections at biweekly intervals. Study-wide points: Only a small number of patients had complete blood and tumor samples.

This clone was seen just once. What it recognizes is unknown. The CDR3 covers 12 residues. The V gene lost 2 bases and the J gene lost 5 bases, with 7 bases spanning the gap. In germline, CDR1 is PRHDT, CDR2 FYEKMQ (reference sequence). The time point denotes: after dendritic cell vaccination, including at tumor progression/relapse. Primers: 60 V beta forward and 13 J beta reverse. Here immunoSEQ multiplex PCR was the method, and the copy in TCRdb shows in-frame clones only, minus some. The sample shows around 10,000 clones, approximately 80% of them seen only once. Here the sequenced sample was blood, taken after dendritic cell vaccination. This sequence originates from a human donor with glioblastoma. This chain connects TRBV13 to TRBJ2-7, with D tentatively TRBD2 (5 bases). The CDR3 DNA follows: TGTGCCAGCAGCTTACTAGCCGACGAGCAGTACTTC. Translating gives CASSLLADEQYF.